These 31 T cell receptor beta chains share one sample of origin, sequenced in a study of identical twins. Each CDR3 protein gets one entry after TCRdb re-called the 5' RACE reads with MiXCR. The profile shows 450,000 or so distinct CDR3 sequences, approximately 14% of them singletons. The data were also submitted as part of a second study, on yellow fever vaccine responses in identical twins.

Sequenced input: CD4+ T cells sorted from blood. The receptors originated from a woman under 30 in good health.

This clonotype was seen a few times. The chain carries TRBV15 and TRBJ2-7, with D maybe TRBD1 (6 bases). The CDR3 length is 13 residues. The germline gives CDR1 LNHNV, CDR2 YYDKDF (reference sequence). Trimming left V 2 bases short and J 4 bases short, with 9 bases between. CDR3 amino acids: CATSRPTGYEQYF. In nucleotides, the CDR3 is TGTGCCACCAGCAGACCTACAGGGTACGAGCAGTACTTC.

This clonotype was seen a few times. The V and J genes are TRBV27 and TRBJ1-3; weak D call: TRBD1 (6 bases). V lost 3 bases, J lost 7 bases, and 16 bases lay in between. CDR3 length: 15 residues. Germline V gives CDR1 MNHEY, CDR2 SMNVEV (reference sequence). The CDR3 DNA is TGTGCCAGCAGTTTGACGTCGGCGGGGGGCAACACCATATATTTT. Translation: CASSLTSAGGNTIYF.

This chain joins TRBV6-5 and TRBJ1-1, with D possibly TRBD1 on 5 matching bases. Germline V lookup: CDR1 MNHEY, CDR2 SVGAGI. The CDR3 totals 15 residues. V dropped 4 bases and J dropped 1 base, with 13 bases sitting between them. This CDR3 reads CASSLLGPQNTEAFF. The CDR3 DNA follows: TGTGCCAGCAGTTTGTTGGGGCCTCAGAACACTGAAGCTTTCTTT.

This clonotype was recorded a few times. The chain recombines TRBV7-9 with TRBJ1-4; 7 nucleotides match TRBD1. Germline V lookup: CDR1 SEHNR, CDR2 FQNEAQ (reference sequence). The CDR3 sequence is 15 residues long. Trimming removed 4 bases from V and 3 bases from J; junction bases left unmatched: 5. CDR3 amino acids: CASSSRQGANEKLFF. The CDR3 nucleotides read TGTGCCAGCAGCTCCCGGCAGGGGGCTAATGAAAAACTGTTTTTT.

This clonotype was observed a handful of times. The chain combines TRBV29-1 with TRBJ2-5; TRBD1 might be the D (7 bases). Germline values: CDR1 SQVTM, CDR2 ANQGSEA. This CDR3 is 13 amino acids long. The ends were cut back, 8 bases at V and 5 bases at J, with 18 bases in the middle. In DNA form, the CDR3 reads TGCAGCTCCAGTGGAGGGGGCGGGGAGACCCAGTACTTC. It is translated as CSSSGGGGETQYF.

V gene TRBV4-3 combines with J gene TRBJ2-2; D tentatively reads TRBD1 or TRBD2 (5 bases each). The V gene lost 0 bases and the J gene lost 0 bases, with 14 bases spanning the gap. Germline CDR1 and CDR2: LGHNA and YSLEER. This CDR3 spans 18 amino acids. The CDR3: CASSQDSGQFSNTGELFF. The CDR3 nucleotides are TGCGCCAGCAGCCAAGATTCGGGGCAGTTCTCGAACACCGGGGAGCTGTTTTTT.

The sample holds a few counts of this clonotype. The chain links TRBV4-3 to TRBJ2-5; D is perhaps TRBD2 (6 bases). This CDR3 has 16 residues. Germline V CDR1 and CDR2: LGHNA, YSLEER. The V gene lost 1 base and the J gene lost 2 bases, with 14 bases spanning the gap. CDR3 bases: TGCGCCAGCAGCCAAGCCGTTGGAGGGGCGCAAGAGACCCAGTACTTC. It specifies CASSQAVGGAQETQYF.

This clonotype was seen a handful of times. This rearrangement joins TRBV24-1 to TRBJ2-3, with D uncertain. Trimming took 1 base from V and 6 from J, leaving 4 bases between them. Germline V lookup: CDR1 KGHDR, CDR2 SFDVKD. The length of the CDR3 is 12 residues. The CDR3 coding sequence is TGTGCCACCAGTGATTTTTCTGATACGCAGTATTTT. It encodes CATSDFSDTQYF.

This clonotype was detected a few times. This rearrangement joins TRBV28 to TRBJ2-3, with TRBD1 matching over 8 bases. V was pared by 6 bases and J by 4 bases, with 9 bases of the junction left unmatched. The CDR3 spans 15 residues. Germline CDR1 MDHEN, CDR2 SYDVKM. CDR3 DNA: TGTGCCAGCAGACCCCGGGACAGGAAAGCAGATACGCAGTATTTT. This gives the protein CASRPRDRKADTQYF.

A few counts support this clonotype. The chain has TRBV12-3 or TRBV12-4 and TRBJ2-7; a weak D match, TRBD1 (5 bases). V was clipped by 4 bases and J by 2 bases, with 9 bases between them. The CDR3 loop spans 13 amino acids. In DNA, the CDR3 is TGTGCCAGCAGTTCTGGGGCCGCCTACGAGCAGTACTTC. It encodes CASSSGAAYEQYF.

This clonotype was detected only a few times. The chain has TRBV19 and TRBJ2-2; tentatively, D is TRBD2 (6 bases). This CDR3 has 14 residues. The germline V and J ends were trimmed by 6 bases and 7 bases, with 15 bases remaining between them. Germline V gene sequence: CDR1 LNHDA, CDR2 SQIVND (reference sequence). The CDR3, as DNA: TGTGCCAGTAGAGACCGGGGGAAGGGCGGGGAGCTGTTTTTT. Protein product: CASRDRGKGGELFF. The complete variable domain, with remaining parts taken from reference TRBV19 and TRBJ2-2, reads DGGITQSPKYLFRKEGQNVTLSCEQNLNHDAMYWYRQDPGQGLRLIYYSQIVNDFQKGDIAEGYSVSREKKESFPLTVTSAQKNPTAFYLCASRDRGKGGELFFGEGSRLTVL.

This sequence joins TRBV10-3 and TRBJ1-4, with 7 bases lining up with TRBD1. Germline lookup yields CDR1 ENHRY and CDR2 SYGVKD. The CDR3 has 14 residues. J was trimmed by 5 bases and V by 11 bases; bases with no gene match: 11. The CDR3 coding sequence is TGTGCCGTGAGTACGGACAGGCCAAATGAAAAACTGTTTTTT. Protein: CAVSTDRPNEKLFF.

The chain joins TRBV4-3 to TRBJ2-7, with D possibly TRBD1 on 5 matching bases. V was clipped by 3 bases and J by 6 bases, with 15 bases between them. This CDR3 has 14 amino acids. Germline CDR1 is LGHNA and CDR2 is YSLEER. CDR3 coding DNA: TGCGCCAGCAGCCATAAGGTAGAAGGGGCCGAGCAGTACTTC. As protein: CASSHKVEGAEQYF.

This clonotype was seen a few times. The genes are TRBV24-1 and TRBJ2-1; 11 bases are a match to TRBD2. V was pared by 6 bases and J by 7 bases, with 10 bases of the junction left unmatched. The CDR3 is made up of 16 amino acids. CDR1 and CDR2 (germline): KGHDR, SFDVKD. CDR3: CATSPQLAGGRNEQFF. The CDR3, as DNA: TGTGCCACCAGTCCCCAGCTAGCGGGAGGTAGGAATGAGCAGTTCTTC.

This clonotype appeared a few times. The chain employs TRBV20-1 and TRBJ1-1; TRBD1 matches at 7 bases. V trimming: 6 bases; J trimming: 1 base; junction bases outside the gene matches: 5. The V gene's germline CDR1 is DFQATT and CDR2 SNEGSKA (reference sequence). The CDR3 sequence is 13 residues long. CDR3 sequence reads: CSADTGANTEAFF. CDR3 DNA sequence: TGCAGTGCGGATACAGGGGCGAACACTGAAGCTTTCTTT.

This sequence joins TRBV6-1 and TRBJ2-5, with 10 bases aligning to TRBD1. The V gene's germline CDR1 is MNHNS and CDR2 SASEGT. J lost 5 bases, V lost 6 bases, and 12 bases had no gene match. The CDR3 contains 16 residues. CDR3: CASRTRDRGQQETQYF. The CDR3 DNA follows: TGTGCCAGCAGGACACGGGACAGGGGTCAGCAGGAGACCCAGTACTTC.

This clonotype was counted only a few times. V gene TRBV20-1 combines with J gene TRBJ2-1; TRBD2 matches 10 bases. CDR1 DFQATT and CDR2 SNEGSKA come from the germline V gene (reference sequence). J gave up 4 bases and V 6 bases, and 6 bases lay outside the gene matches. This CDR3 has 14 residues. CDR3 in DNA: TGCAGTGCGGAACTAGCGGGAAGGTACAATGAGCAGTTCTTC. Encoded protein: CSAELAGRYNEQFF.

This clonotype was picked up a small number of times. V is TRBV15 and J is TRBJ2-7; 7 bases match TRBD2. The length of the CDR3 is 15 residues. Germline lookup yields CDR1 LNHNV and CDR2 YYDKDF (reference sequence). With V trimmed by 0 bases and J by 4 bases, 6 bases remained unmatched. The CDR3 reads CATSREGTGGYEQYF. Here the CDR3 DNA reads TGTGCCACCAGCAGAGAAGGGACGGGGGGTTACGAGCAGTACTTC.

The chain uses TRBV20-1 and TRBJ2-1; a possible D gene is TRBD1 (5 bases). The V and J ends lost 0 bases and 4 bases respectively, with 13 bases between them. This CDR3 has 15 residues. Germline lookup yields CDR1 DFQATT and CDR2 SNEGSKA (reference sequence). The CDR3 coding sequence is TGCAGTGCTAGAGATATTTGGGGCGGATACAATGAGCAGTTCTTC. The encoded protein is CSARDIWGGYNEQFF.

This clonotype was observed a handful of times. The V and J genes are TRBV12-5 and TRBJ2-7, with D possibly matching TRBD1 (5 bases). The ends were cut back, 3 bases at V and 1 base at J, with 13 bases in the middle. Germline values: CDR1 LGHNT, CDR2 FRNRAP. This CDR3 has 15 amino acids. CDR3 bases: TGTGCTAGTGGTTTCCACGGACACCAATCCTACGAGCAGTACTTC. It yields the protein CASGFHGHQSYEQYF.

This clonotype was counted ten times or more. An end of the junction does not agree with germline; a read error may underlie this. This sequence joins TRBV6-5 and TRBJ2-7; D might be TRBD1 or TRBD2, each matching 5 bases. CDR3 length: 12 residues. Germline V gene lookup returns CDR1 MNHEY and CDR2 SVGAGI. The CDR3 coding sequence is TGCGCCAGCAGTAGGGACGCCTACGAGCAGTACTTC. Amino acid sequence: CASSRDAYEQYF.

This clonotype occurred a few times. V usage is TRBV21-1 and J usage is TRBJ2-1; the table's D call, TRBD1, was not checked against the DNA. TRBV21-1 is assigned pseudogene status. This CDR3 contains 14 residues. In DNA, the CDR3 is TGTGCCAGCAGCAACGGGACAGGGGGCGATGAGCAGTTCTTC. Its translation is CASSNGTGGDEQFF.

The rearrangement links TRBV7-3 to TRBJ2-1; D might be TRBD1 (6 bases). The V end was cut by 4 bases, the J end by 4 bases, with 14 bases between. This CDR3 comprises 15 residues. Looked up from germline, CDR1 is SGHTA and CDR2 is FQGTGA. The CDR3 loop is CASSSLARGYNEQFF. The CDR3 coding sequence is TGTGCCAGCAGCTCGCTGGCGAGGGGGTACAATGAGCAGTTCTTC.

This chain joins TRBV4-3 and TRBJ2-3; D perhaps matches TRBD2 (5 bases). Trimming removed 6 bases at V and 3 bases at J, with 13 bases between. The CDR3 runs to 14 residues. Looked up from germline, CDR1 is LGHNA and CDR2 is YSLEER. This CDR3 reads CASSHGMATDTQYF. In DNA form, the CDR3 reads TGCGCCAGCAGTCACGGGATGGCAACAGATACGCAGTATTTT.

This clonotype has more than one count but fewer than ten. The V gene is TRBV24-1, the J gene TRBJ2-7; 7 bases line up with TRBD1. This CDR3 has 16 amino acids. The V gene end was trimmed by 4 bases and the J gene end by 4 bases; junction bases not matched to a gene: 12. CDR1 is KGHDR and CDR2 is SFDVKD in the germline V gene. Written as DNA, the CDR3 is TGTGCCACCAGTGAAGCCCTGGGACAGCGCATATACGAGCAGTACTTC. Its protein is CATSEALGQRIYEQYF.

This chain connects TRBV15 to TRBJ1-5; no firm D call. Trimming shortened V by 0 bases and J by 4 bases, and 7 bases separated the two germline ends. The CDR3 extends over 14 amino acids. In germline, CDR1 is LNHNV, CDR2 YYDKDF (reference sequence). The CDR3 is CATSRDLGNQPQHF. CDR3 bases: TGTGCCACCAGCAGAGATCTGGGGAATCAGCCCCAGCATTTT.

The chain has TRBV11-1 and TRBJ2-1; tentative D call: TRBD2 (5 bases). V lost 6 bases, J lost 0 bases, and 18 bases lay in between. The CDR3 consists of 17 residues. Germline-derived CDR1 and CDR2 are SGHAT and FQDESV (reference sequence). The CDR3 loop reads CASSRLITGSSYNEQFF. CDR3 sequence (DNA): TGTGCCAGCAGTCGCCTCATTACTGGGAGCTCCTACAATGAGCAGTTCTTC.

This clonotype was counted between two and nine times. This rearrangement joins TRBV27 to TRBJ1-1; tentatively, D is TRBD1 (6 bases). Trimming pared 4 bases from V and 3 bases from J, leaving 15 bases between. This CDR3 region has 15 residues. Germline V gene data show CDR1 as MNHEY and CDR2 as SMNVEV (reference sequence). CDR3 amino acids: CASSSRGNGHTEAFF. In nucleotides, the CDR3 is TGTGCCAGCAGTTCCAGGGGCAATGGGCACACTGAAGCTTTCTTT.

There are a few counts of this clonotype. The CDR3 is CASSLVGTSGGASSEQFF. CDR3 DNA sequence: TGTGCCAGCAGCTTAGTTGGGACTAGCGGGGGGGCCTCGAGTGAGCAGTTCTTC. This rearrangement joins TRBV11-2 to TRBJ2-1, with 16 bases identical to TRBD2. The CDR3 contains 18 residues. The J segment lost 9 bases and the V segment lost 1 base, leaving 9 bases of the junction unmatched. CDR1 and CDR2 (germline): SGHAT, FQNNGV.

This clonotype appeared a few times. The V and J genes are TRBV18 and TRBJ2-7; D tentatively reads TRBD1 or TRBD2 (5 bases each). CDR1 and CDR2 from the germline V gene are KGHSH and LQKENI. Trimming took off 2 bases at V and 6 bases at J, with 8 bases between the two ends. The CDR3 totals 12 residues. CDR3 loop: CASSPNGGEQYF. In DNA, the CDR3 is TGTGCCAGCTCACCAAATGGGGGCGAGCAGTACTTC.

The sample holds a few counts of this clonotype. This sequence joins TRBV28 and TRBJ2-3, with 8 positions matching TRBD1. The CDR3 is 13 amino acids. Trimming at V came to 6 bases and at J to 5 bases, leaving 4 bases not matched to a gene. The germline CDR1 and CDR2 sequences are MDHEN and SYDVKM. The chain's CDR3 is CASRDRAGDTQYF. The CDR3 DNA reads TGTGCCAGCAGGGACAGGGCGGGAGATACGCAGTATTTT.